These 24 T cell receptor beta chains share one sample of origin, sequenced in a study of T and B cells in COVID-19 patients. TRB was amplified from around 250-500 ng of blood genomic DNA. Multiplex PCR with BIOMED2 TRB-A/B primer pools amplified TRB rearrangements. TCRdb re-derived calls from the multiplex PCR reads in MiXCR, one entry per CDR3 protein. The repertoire holds about 14,000 distinct CDR3 sequences, with around 28% as singletons. Input material: blood. Receptors were obtained from a human donor who had recovered from COVID-19.

Relative to its sample, this clonotype is medium-sized. V is TRBV30 and J is TRBJ2-7; 7 bases match TRBD1. V lost 1 base and J lost 3; bases outside the gene matches: 3. CDR1 GTSNPN and CDR2 SVGIG come from the germline V gene (reference sequence). The CDR3 runs 13 residues. This CDR3 is CAWSATGYYEQYF. The CDR3 bases are TGTGCCTGGAGTGCGACAGGGTACTACGAGCAGTACTTC.

About this clonotype itself: A much larger clone lies a single base off, so this may be a read error. The J gene is TRBJ2-3, the V gene TRBV18; D not certain. The CDR3 loop spans 13 amino acids. The germline V gene has CDR1 KGHSH and CDR2 LQKENI. CDR3 DNA: TGTACCAGCCGTAAAGCACCCACAGATACGCAGTATTTT. Protein product: CTSRKAPTDTQYF.

The rearrangement joins TRBV20-1 to TRBJ2-6; the D is unclear. Between the trimmed V and J ends, which lost 8 bases and 5 bases, there was a span of 7 bases. This CDR3 has 11 residues. Per germline, CDR1 DFQATT and CDR2 SNEGSKA (reference sequence). In DNA form, the CDR3 reads TGCAGTTATAGCAGGGCCAACGTCCTGACTTTC. This encodes CSYSRANVLTF.

This clonotype was counted between two and nine times. The CDR3: CSAEGPTGTSVNEQFF. The DNA for the CDR3 is TGCAGTGCTGAGGGGCCGACCGGGACTAGCGTCAATGAGCAGTTCTTC. The genes are TRBV20-1 and TRBJ2-1; TRBD2 agrees at 10 bases. After removal of 5 bases from V and 6 bases from J, the junction contained 13 bases not matched to a gene. CDR1 and CDR2 from the germline V gene are DFQATT and SNEGSKA (reference sequence). CDR3 length: 16 residues.

By sample share, this clonotype is medium-sized. V usage is TRBV30 and J usage is TRBJ2-5, with D tentatively TRBD1 (6 bases). The CDR3 sequence is 12 residues long. V was clipped by 3 bases and J by 8 bases, with 13 bases between them. CDR1 and CDR2 (germline): GTSNPN, SVGIG (reference sequence). CDR3 nucleotide sequence: TGTGCCTGGAGATGGGACACCAAAACCCAGTACTTC. Its protein is CAWRWDTKTQYF.

This clonotype ranks as medium-sized. The chain links TRBV11-1 to TRBJ1-1; the D gene is possibly TRBD1 (5 bases). V dropped 7 bases and J dropped 1 base, with 7 bases sitting between them. The V gene's germline CDR1 is SGHAT and CDR2 FQDESV (reference sequence). The CDR3 sequence is 12 residues long. CDR3 in DNA: TGTGCCAGCACTGACAGGAACACTGAAGCTTTCTTT. This codes for CASTDRNTEAFF.

The sample holds a few counts of this clonotype. V usage is TRBV18 and J usage is TRBJ1-2, with 11 bases matching TRBD1. Germline V gene data show CDR1 as KGHSH and CDR2 as LQKENI. With V trimmed by 3 bases and J by 9 bases, 9 bases remained unmatched. The length of the CDR3 is 15 residues. The CDR3 DNA is TGTGCCAGCTCACCCCAGGGACAGGGGGAAGGGAGCTACACCTTC. Translation: CASSPQGQGEGSYTF.

The chain uses TRBV5-4 and TRBJ2-2, with D tentatively TRBD1 (5 bases). The CDR3 has 16 amino acids. V was cut by 0 bases and J by 2 bases, with 11 bases left in between. CDR1 SGHNT and CDR2 YYREEE come from the germline V gene (reference sequence). This CDR3 reads CASSLDQGGNTGELFF. The CDR3 DNA reads as TGTGCCAGCAGCTTGGACCAGGGCGGCAACACCGGGGAGCTGTTTTTT. Together with reference TRBV5-4 and TRBJ2-2, the CDR3 gives the full variable domain: ETGVTQSPTHLIKTRGQQVTLRCSSQSGHNTVSWYQQALGQGPQFIFQYYREEENGRGNFPPRFSGLQFPNYSSELNVNALELDDSALYLCASSLDQGGNTGELFFGEGSRLTVL.

This clonotype was found many times. J is TRBJ2-1 and V is TRBV5-4; D is possibly TRBD2 (6 bases). This CDR3 has 15 residues. From germline, CDR1 is SGHNT and CDR2 YYREEE (reference sequence). The V and J ends lost 0 bases and 4 bases respectively, with 11 bases between them. The CDR3 nucleotides read TGTGCCAGCAGCTTGGTCGGGGGAGGATACAATGAGCAGTTCTTC. The encoded protein is CASSLVGGGYNEQFF. Full variable domain (outside the CDR3, taken from reference TRBV5-4 and TRBJ2-1): ETGVTQSPTHLIKTRGQQVTLRCSSQSGHNTVSWYQQALGQGPQFIFQYYREEENGRGNFPPRFSGLQFPNYSSELNVNALELDDSALYLCASSLVGGGYNEQFFGPGTRLTVL.

J is TRBJ1-6 and V is TRBV30, with D maybe TRBD1 (5 bases). The germline gives CDR1 GTSNPN, CDR2 SVGIG (reference sequence). V was cut by 5 bases and J by 0 bases, with 11 bases left in between. This CDR3 spans 15 amino acids. The CDR3 region has the DNA TGTGCCTGGGGGACCGGCAGCTCCTATAATTCACCCCTCCACTTT. This translates into CAWGTGSSYNSPLHF.

The chain recombines TRBV24-1 with TRBJ2-1; no clear D. Germline CDR1 is KGHDR and CDR2 is SFDVKD. The CDR3 covers 13 residues. Deletions cut 4 bases from V and 0 bases from J, with 3 bases between. The CDR3 loop is CATSEDSYNEQFF. In DNA form, the CDR3 reads TGTGCCACCAGTGAGGACTCCTACAATGAGCAGTTCTTC.

V usage is TRBV6-2 or TRBV6-3 and J usage is TRBJ2-1, with D perhaps TRBD1 (6 bases). Trimming took off 10 bases at V and 7 bases at J, with 17 bases between the two ends. The V gene's germline CDR1 is MNHEY and CDR2 SVGEGT. The length of the CDR3 is 13 residues. The CDR3 is CAIQGWQGNEQFF. The CDR3 nucleotides are TGTGCCATCCAGGGGTGGCAGGGGAATGAGCAGTTCTTC.

Judged by abundance, this clonotype is medium-sized. This chain uses TRBV11-1 with TRBJ2-7, with D hard to call. Germline CDR1 and CDR2: SGHAT and FQDESV (reference sequence). The CDR3 loop spans 16 amino acids. V was cut by 5 bases and J by 6 bases, with 23 bases left in between. CDR3 coding DNA: TGTGCCAGCAGCCCTGGTGTGGTTCCCGCAATCGGCGAGCAGTACTTC. As protein: CASSPGVVPAIGEQYF. Combining the CDR3 with reference TRBV11-1 and TRBJ2-7 gives the whole variable domain EAEVAQSPRYKITEKSQAVAFWCDPISGHATLYWYRQILGQGPELLVQFQDESVVDDSQLPKDRFSAERLKGVDSTLKIQPAELGDSAMYLCASSPGVVPAIGEQYFGPGTRLTVT.

Note on this clonotype: A much larger clone differs from this one at a single base, so this may be a read error. The chain carries TRBV19 and TRBJ2-5; D is perhaps TRBD1 (6 bases). Between the trimmed V and J ends, which lost 2 bases and 3 bases, there was a span of 16 bases. The CDR3 covers 16 residues. CDR1 is LNHDA and CDR2 is SQIVND in the germline V gene (reference sequence). The CDR3 nucleotides are TGTGCCAGTAGTATAAAACCAAGACAGGAGGAAGAGACCCAGTACTTC. This encodes CASSIKPRQEEETQYF.

There are many counts of this clonotype. The chain joins TRBV6-1 to TRBJ2-2; TRBD2 matches at 7 bases. J gave up 2 bases and V 4 bases, and 10 bases lay outside the gene matches. Germline V CDR1 and CDR2: MNHNS, SASEGT. CDR3 length equals 17 residues. Written as DNA, the CDR3 is TGTGCCAGCAGTGGTTGGGGGACGGGAGGAAACACCGGGGAGCTGTTTTTT. Translating gives CASSGWGTGGNTGELFF.

This clonotype has a handful of counts. V and J are TRBV6-5 and TRBJ1-3, with D possibly matching TRBD1 (5 bases). CDR1 is MNHEY, CDR2 SVGAGI, per germline. The length of the CDR3 is 15 residues. V lost 8 bases to trimming and J lost 0 bases, with 14 bases between them. The DNA for the CDR3 is TGTGCCAGCGGCCTGACAGTGAGCTCTGGAAACACCATATATTTT. Encoded protein: CASGLTVSSGNTIYF.

This chain links TRBV6-5 with TRBJ1-1; 8 positions match TRBD1. The CDR3 is 14 residues long. Germline trimming cut 6 bases from V and 5 bases from J; bases unmatched to any gene: 8. Germline CDR1 is MNHEY and CDR2 is SVGAGI. CDR3 bases: TGTGCCAGCAGATTCCCGGGACAGGTAACTGAAGCTTTCTTT. This codes for CASRFPGQVTEAFF.

The table lists this clonotype with many counts. V gene TRBV6-6 combines with J gene TRBJ2-5; TRBD2 aligns across 7 bases. CDR1 MNHNY and CDR2 SVGAGI come from the germline V gene (reference sequence). The CDR3 extends over 19 amino acids. The V gene end was trimmed by 2 bases and the J gene end by 1 base; junction bases not matched to a gene: 16. The CDR3 nucleotides read TGTGCCAGCAGTTACACACTTGGACGGGCTAGCGGTAGCCAAGAGACCCAGTACTTC. This sequence encodes CASSYTLGRASGSQETQYF.

This clonotype was counted at least ten times. The V call is TRBV6-2 or TRBV6-3, the J call TRBJ2-2; the match to TRBD1 covers 10 bases. The CDR3 has 16 residues. Looked up from germline, CDR1 is MNHEY and CDR2 is SVGEGT. The J segment lost 5 bases and the V segment lost 6 bases, leaving 9 bases of the junction unmatched. The chain's CDR3 is CASRNPGQGKTGELFF. The CDR3 DNA follows: TGTGCCAGCAGAAATCCGGGACAGGGGAAAACCGGGGAGCTGTTTTTT.

V is TRBV5-6 and J is TRBJ2-2, with a possible D match to TRBD2 (5 bases). CDR3 size: 15 residues. Germline V gives CDR1 SGHDT, CDR2 YYEEEE. V gave up 4 bases and J gave up 5 bases, with 15 bases separating them. CDR3 residues: CASSRTAARTGELFF. CDR3 DNA sequence: TGTGCCAGCAGCCGGACTGCTGCTAGAACCGGGGAGCTGTTTTTT.

This clonotype was seen at least ten times. This chain joins TRBV6-5 and TRBJ2-5; no firm D call. The CDR3 has 13 residues. CDR1 is MNHEY, CDR2 SVGAGI, per germline. V lost 5 bases, J lost 5 bases, and 12 bases lay in between. The chain's CDR3 is CASSERLPETQYF. Written as DNA, the CDR3 is TGTGCCAGCAGTGAAAGGTTGCCGGAGACCCAGTACTTC.

This clonotype is medium-sized within its sample. The rearrangement links TRBV18 to TRBJ2-5; D gene uncertain. Germline V gives CDR1 KGHSH, CDR2 LQKENI. CDR3 length: 12 amino acids. V gave up 5 bases and J gave up 5 bases, with 9 bases separating them. CDR3 in DNA: TGTGCCAGCTCAGGTGGCAGCGAGACCCAGTACTTC. It specifies CASSGGSETQYF.

The sample holds many counts of this clonotype. The rearrangement uses TRBV27 and TRBJ2-7, with 13 bases lining up with TRBD2. Germline CDR1 is MNHEY and CDR2 is SMNVEV (reference sequence). This CDR3 has 14 residues. V shed 6 bases and J 3 bases; nucleotides not matched to a gene: 2. In DNA, the CDR3 is TGTGCCAGCAGCGGACTAGCGGGAGTCTACGAGCAGTACTTC. This translates into CASSGLAGVYEQYF.

This clonotype was recorded a few times. V usage is TRBV13 and J usage is TRBJ1-6; D gene ambiguous. CDR3 length: 17 amino acids. Germline V gene sequence: CDR1 PRHDT, CDR2 FYEKMQ (reference sequence). V was pared by 4 bases and J by 0 bases, with 13 bases between. The CDR3 sequence is CASSSVGRSSYNSPLHF. The DNA of the CDR3 is TGTGCCAGCAGCTCGGTTGGACGGAGCTCCTATAATTCACCCCTCCACTTT.